This TCR beta chain was sequenced for a study of molecular identifiers for immune sequencing clone quantification. TCRdb recomputed calls from the PCR reads with MiXCR, one row per CDR3 protein. The sample includes about 510,000 distinct CDR3 sequences, about 21% of them seen just once. For this clonotype: The junction does not match germline at one end; this may be a read error.

This TCR came from a human donor in good health. Some libraries in this study had Jurkat cell RNA spiked in. Sequencing was carried out using naive CD8+ T cells from blood, with Jurkat cell RNA spiked in. Subset in this sample: FACS-sorted CD8+CD4-CCR7+CD45RA+ naive T cells.

CDR3 sequence reads: CASREGEGPSYEQYF. The DNA of the CDR3 is TGTGCCAGCAGAGAAGGAGAGGGCCCCTCCTACGAGCAGTACTTC. The chain has TRBV2 and TRBJ2-7; maybe TRBD2 (5 bases). Germline CDR1 reads SNHLY; CDR2 reads FYNNEI. The CDR3 contains 15 residues.